This section outlines one T cell receptor (beta chain) sequence together with its context. Looked up from germline, CDR1 is SGHNT and CDR2 is YYREEE (reference sequence). This CDR3 is 13 amino acids long. V lost 3 bases and J 0 bases, leaving 6 bases between the germline ends. TCRdb keeps only in-frame clones here, not all; method: immunoSEQ multiplex PCR. The table records about 110,000 clones, about nine tenths of them present only once. The data are from a study of blood T cell repertoires in COVID-19. Study at large: Collection of acute and convalescent COVID-19 samples took place in the United States, Italy and Spain.

This clonotype was obtained from a human donor in a cohort sampled during active COVID-19. The sample comprised peripheral blood. The rearrangement uses TRBV5-4 and TRBJ1-1; D is undetermined. The chain's CDR3 is CASSSTVNTEAFF. CDR3 in DNA: TGTGCCAGCAGCTCGACTGTGAACACTGAAGCTTTCTTT.